This T cell receptor (beta chain) was recorded in a study of CD8+ T cells in alopecia areata. About the study: Those patients who were treated received oral tofacitinib, which was given at 5 to 10 mg twice daily for moderate-to-severe alopecia areata. After 6 to 18 months of tofacitinib, follow-up continued 6 months off drug.

Germline assignment: CDR1 SNHLY and CDR2 FYNNEI. This CDR3 comprises 13 residues. Trimming took off 6 bases at V and 3 bases at J, with 12 bases between the two ends. There are a few counts of this clone. RNA extraction was followed by reverse transcription into cDNA, which acted as the sequencing template. Data came from immunoSEQ multiplex PCR; TCRdb stores just in-frame clones and leaves some out. The profile shows around 200,000 clones, around 63% of them singletons. The sample consisted of CD4+ T cells sorted from blood, taken at week 0. The J gene is TRBJ2-7, the V gene TRBV2, with D hard to call. The TCR comes from a human donor with alopecia areata. The CDR3 is CASRDNLGYEQYF. CDR3 in DNA: TGTGCCAGCAGGGATAACCTGGGCTACGAGCAGTACTTC.